The 19 T cell receptor beta chains below were found in one sample sequenced in a study of shared clonotypes between healthy human individuals. Some clones are missing from TCRdb's copy, which holds only in-frame ones; the method was immunoSEQ multiplex PCR. This sample yields more than 550,000 clones, of which 90% are seen a single time; about 34% belongs to the top ten. Sequences were obtained from memory CD8+ T cells from PBMCs. Subset indicated: CD45RO+ cells pooled with CCR7-negative TemRA cells. The receptors were gathered from a man between 18 and 29 years old in good health. Some clones in this sample may be carry-over from other donors' samples.

The genes are TRBV28 and TRBJ2-7; D not resolved. The V and J ends lost 2 bases and 3 bases respectively, with 11 bases between them. The germline V gene encodes CDR1 MDHEN and CDR2 SYDVKM. This CDR3 comprises 14 residues. The CDR3 nucleotides are TGTGCCAGCAGTTTAGGTGGGGAAAACTACGAGCAGTACTTC. It specifies CASSLGGENYEQYF.

The chain carries TRBV2 and TRBJ2-7; a possible D gene is TRBD2 (6 bases). The germline V and J ends were trimmed by 2 bases and 2 bases, with 13 bases remaining between them. In germline, CDR1 is SNHLY, CDR2 FYNNEI. CDR3 size: 15 residues. The CDR3 sequence: CASSERASVPYEQYF. The DNA for the CDR3 is TGTGCCAGCAGTGAACGGGCTAGCGTTCCCTACGAGCAGTACTTC.

The rearrangement links TRBV14 to TRBJ1-2; a weak D match, TRBD1 (5 bases). The CDR3 runs to 15 residues. Germline CDR1 SGHDN, CDR2 FVKESK. V was pared by 1 base and J by 6 bases, with 15 bases between. The CDR3: CASSQVGRDPNGYTF. CDR3 DNA: TGTGCCAGCAGCCAAGTAGGTCGGGACCCTAATGGCTACACCTTC.

This clone has a handful of counts. This rearrangement joins TRBV19 to TRBJ1-5, with a weak D call TRBD1 (6 bases). CDR1 LNHDA and CDR2 SQIVND come from the germline V gene (reference sequence). The CDR3 has 14 residues. Trimming left V 4 bases short and J 12 bases short, with 19 bases between. The CDR3 DNA sequence: TGTGCCAGTAGTAGGGACCGGGACACAAGACTCCAGCATTTT. Translated, it gives CASSRDRDTRLQHF.

The chain combines TRBV27 with TRBJ2-1; 10 bases agree with TRBD2. The trim removed 6 bases at V and 6 bases at J, leaving 8 bases unmatched. The CDR3 loop spans 15 amino acids. CDR1 is MNHEY, CDR2 SMNVEV, per germline (reference sequence). CDR3 in amino acids: CASRIGTSAPNEQFF. The CDR3 DNA is TGTGCCAGCAGGATCGGGACTAGCGCCCCCAATGAGCAGTTCTTC.

The CDR3 reads CASSPELAGVDIQYF. DNA for the CDR3: TGCGCCAGCAGCCCCGAACTAGCGGGAGTTGACATTCAGTACTTC. The chain combines TRBV5-1 with TRBJ2-4; 11 bases line up with TRBD2. The CDR3 totals 15 residues. With V trimmed by 4 bases and J by 8 bases, 8 bases remained unmatched. From germline, CDR1 is SGHRS and CDR2 YFSETQ. The full variable domain, with the rest looked up from reference TRBV5-1 and TRBJ2-4, is KAGVTQTPRYLIKTRGQQVTLSCSPISGHRSVSWYQQTPGQGLQFLFEYFSETQRNKGNFPGRFSGRQFSNSRSEMNVSTLELGDSALYLCASSPELAGVDIQYFGAGTRLSVL.

The rearrangement links TRBV9 to TRBJ2-7; tentatively, D is TRBD2 (6 bases). This CDR3 spans 15 amino acids. Per germline, CDR1 SGDLS and CDR2 YYNGEE. V gave up 0 bases and J gave up 5 bases, with 15 bases separating them. The CDR3 sequence: CASSVAPAGFHEQYF. The CDR3, as DNA: TGTGCCAGCAGCGTAGCCCCGGCGGGGTTCCACGAGCAGTACTTC.

This clone was detected only once. This chain links TRBV28 with TRBJ2-1; D gene unclear. Germline-derived CDR1 and CDR2 are MDHEN and SYDVKM. The CDR3 is made up of 15 amino acids. V gave up 7 bases and J gave up 0 bases, with 13 bases separating them. CDR3 DNA sequence: TGTGCCAGCACCCTGGACCGCGGCTCCTACAATGAGCAGTTCTTC. It is translated as CASTLDRGSYNEQFF.

As to this clone: At the DNA level, this CDR3 is encoded by other sequences in the same sample as well. The V and J genes are TRBV9 and TRBJ2-7; the D gene is possibly TRBD1 (6 bases). Trimming shortened V by 0 bases and J by 1 base, and 11 bases separated the two germline ends. Per germline, CDR1 SGDLS and CDR2 YYNGEE. The CDR3 loop spans 15 amino acids. CDR3: CASSVGTGWSYEQYF. The CDR3 DNA follows: TGTGCCAGCAGCGTAGGTACAGGGTGGTCCTACGAGCAGTACTTC.

This chain links TRBV9 with TRBJ1-1; possible D gene TRBD1, 6 bases. The CDR3 covers 16 residues. The V gene's germline CDR1 is SGDLS and CDR2 YYNGEE. Trimming pared 1 base from V and 4 bases from J, leaving 17 bases between. In DNA, the CDR3 is TGTGCCAGCAGCGTACTCCCACAGGGTAGGAGCACTGAAGCTTTCTTT. Residues: CASSVLPQGRSTEAFF. Complete variable domain (other parts from reference TRBV9 and TRBJ1-1): DSGVTQTPKHLITATGQRVTLRCSPRSGDLSVYWYQQSLDQGLQFLIQYYNGEERAKGNILERFSAQQFPDLHSELNLSSLELGDSALYFCASSVLPQGRSTEAFFGQGTRLTVV.

The rearrangement joins TRBV5-4 to TRBJ2-7, with D perhaps given as TRBD1 or TRBD2 (6 bases each). The CDR3 has 17 residues. Germline V gene data show CDR1 as SGHNT and CDR2 as YYREEE (reference sequence). V lost 1 base and J lost 7, with 24 bases in between. CDR3: CASSLLTVGGASWEQYF. Written as DNA, the CDR3 is TGTGCCAGCAGCTTGCTCACAGTGGGGGGCGCGTCGTGGGAGCAGTACTTC.

J is TRBJ2-1 and V is TRBV5-8, with D possibly being TRBD1 (6 bases). This CDR3 comprises 13 residues. V lost 0 bases, J lost 7 bases, and 8 bases lay in between. The germline gives CDR1 SGHTS, CDR2 YDEGEE. The CDR3 here is CASSLGQVNEQFF. The CDR3, as DNA: TGTGCCAGCAGCTTGGGACAGGTGAATGAGCAGTTCTTC.

This chain joins TRBV29-1 and TRBJ1-2, with D uncertain. Germline V gene lookup returns CDR1 SQVTM and CDR2 ANQGSEA. The length of the CDR3 is 13 residues. Trimming took 0 bases from V and 1 from J, leaving 6 bases between them. The CDR3 loop is CSVEDRVNYGYTF. CDR3 in DNA: TGCAGCGTTGAAGATCGGGTTAACTATGGCTACACCTTC.

The V and J genes are TRBV7-9 and TRBJ2-7; TRBD1 or TRBD2 may be the D gene (5 bases each). This CDR3 region has 16 residues. The V end lost 8 bases, the J end lost 4 bases, and 24 bases lay between the germline ends. Germline CDR1 is SEHNR and CDR2 is FQNEAQ (reference sequence). CDR3 residues: CASGRALGEKPYEQYF. CDR3 bases: TGTGCCAGCGGCCGAGCTCTGGGGGAGAAGCCGTACGAGCAGTACTTC.

The J gene is TRBJ2-5, the V gene TRBV27; D is tentatively TRBD1 or TRBD2 (5 bases each). This CDR3 has 14 residues. V lost 4 bases to trimming and J lost 5 bases, with 14 bases between them. Germline loops: CDR1 MNHEY, CDR2 SMNVEV (reference sequence). The CDR3 DNA reads as TGTGCCAGCAGTTCTCTCAGGGAGCGGGAGACCCAGTACTTC. It codes for CASSSLRERETQYF.

This rearrangement joins TRBV30 to TRBJ2-5; TRBD2 matches at 15 bases. The CDR3 consists of 18 residues. The germline V gene encodes CDR1 GTSNPN and CDR2 SVGIG (reference sequence). Losses at the gene ends were 2 bases for V and 3 bases for J; bases not matched to a gene: 10. The DNA of the CDR3 is TGTGCCTGGAGTCGGGGACTAGCGGGAGGCCTAGGGAAAGAGACCCAGTACTTC. Protein: CAWSRGLAGGLGKETQYF.

This chain connects TRBV6-5 to TRBJ2-3, with D possibly TRBD2 on 6 matching bases. Germline-derived CDR1 and CDR2 are MNHEY and SVGAGI. The CDR3 loop spans 11 amino acids. The V gene lost 7 bases and the J gene lost 5 bases, with 7 bases spanning the gap. The CDR3 is CASTGEDTQYF. The CDR3 bases are TGTGCCAGCACGGGGGAAGATACGCAGTATTTT.

The chain links TRBV28 to TRBJ2-7; D gene unclear. V was cut by 6 bases and J by 3 bases, with 18 bases left in between. Germline V lookup: CDR1 MDHEN, CDR2 SYDVKM. The CDR3 has 15 residues. The CDR3 loop reads CASRWRRNTGYEQYF. The CDR3 DNA is TGTGCCAGCAGATGGAGACGAAATACGGGCTACGAGCAGTACTTC. Full variable domain (remainder filled in from reference TRBV28 and TRBJ2-7): DVKVTQSSRYLVKRTGEKVFLECVQDMDHENMFWYRQDPGLGLRLIYFSYDVKMKEKGDIPEGYSVSREKKERFSLILESASTNQTSMYLCASRWRRNTGYEQYFGPGTRLTVT.

Of note for this clone: At one of its ends the junction is not consistent with the germline gene, which may arise from a read error. The chain joins TRBV4-2 to TRBJ2-5, with TRBD2 matching 7 bases. The J call may be faulty, since TRBJ2-7 better matches the DNA end. Looked up from germline, CDR1 is LGHNA and CDR2 is YNFKEQ. There are 15 residues in the CDR3. CDR3 coding DNA: TGTGCCAGCAGCCAAGAGGCGGGAGTTTCCTCCGAGCAGTACTTC. Its protein is CASSQEAGVSSEQYF.